The next 25 T cell receptor beta chains were all read from a single sample in a study of OX40 agonist ivuxolimab in advanced cancers. Produced via immunoSEQ multiplex PCR; TCRdb's table is partial and in-frame only. The sample lists approximately 60,000 clones; under 85% were seen once. The sample consisted of CD4+ or CD8+ T cells sorted from blood, taken in a trial of the OX40 agonist ivuxolimab. Every receptor here comes from an adult with an advanced solid tumor such as melanoma, head and neck, liver or kidney cancer.

The chain combines TRBV5-6 with TRBJ2-2; TRBD1 is a possible D gene (5 bases). Germline V gene data show CDR1 as SGHDT and CDR2 as YYEEEE. Trimming took 2 bases from V and 0 from J, leaving 14 bases between them. CDR3 length equals 17 residues. CDR3 nucleotides: TGTGCCAGCAGCTTTGGGGCCAGAAGGACGAACACCGGGGAGCTGTTTTTT. This codes for CASSFGARRTNTGELFF. The whole variable domain, filled in from reference TRBV5-6 and TRBJ2-2, reads DAGVTQSPTHLIKTRGQQVTLRCSPKSGHDTVSWYQQALGQGPQFIFQYYEEEERQRGNFPDRFSGHQFPNYSSELNVNALLLGDSALYLCASSFGARRTNTGELFFGEGSRLTVL.

The chain uses TRBV25-1 and TRBJ1-4; D is perhaps TRBD1 (5 bases). Germline CDR1 and CDR2: MGHDK and SYGVNS. Trimming took off 6 bases at V and 0 bases at J, with 11 bases between the two ends. The CDR3 has 15 amino acids. CDR3 nucleotide sequence: TGTGCCAGCAGGTCGGGGGGGACAACTAATGAAAAACTGTTTTTT. This gives the protein CASRSGGTTNEKLFF.

The chain joins TRBV7-9 to TRBJ2-5; the D gene is possibly TRBD2 (6 bases). Trimming shortened V by 0 bases and J by 8 bases, and 13 bases separated the two germline ends. The germline V gene encodes CDR1 SEHNR and CDR2 FQNEAQ (reference sequence). This CDR3 is 14 amino acids long. The DNA of the CDR3 is TGTGCCAGCAGCTTAGCCCAGGCTAGCGAAACCCAGTACTTC. Residues: CASSLAQASETQYF.

This sequence joins TRBV6-6 and TRBJ1-2; 8 bases map to TRBD1. Germline-derived CDR1 and CDR2 are MNHNY and SVGAGI (reference sequence). This CDR3 has 13 residues. Losses at the gene ends were 5 bases for V and 4 bases for J; bases not matched to a gene: 3. The CDR3 sequence is CASSGDRFYGYTF. CDR3 bases: TGTGCCAGCAGTGGGGACAGGTTCTATGGCTACACCTTC.

This clone showed up just a few times. The chain combines TRBV2 with TRBJ1-5; possibly TRBD1 for D (5 bases). The CDR3 is 14 residues long. Germline loops: CDR1 SNHLY, CDR2 FYNNEI. The V gene lost 2 bases and the J gene lost 7 bases, with 12 bases spanning the gap. The CDR3 bases are TGTGCCAGCAGTGAATGGGGGTTACGGCAGCCCCAGCATTTT. Its translation is CASSEWGLRQPQHF. The full variable domain, completed using reference TRBV2 and TRBJ1-5, is EPEVTQTPSHQVTQMGQEVILRCVPISNHLYFYWYRQILGQKVEFLVSFYNNEISEKSEIFDDQFSVERPDGSNFTLKIRSTKLEDSAMYFCASSEWGLRQPQHFGDGTRLSIL.

The chain recombines TRBV30 with TRBJ2-2; no definite D call. Germline CDR1 is GTSNPN and CDR2 is SVGIG (reference sequence). CDR3 length equals 13 residues. The germline V and J ends were trimmed by 0 bases and 4 bases, with 6 bases remaining between them. The CDR3 coding sequence is TGTGCCTGGAGTGTTCCCCTCACCGGGGAGCTGTTTTTT. As protein: CAWSVPLTGELFF.

The chain employs TRBV5-6 and TRBJ2-5; TRBD1 matches 7 bases. The CDR3 is 13 amino acids. V dropped 5 bases and J dropped 4; count of bases not matched to a gene: 5. The germline V gene encodes CDR1 SGHDT and CDR2 YYEEEE. CDR3 in amino acids: CASRLQGRETQYF. In DNA, the CDR3 is TGTGCCAGCAGGTTACAGGGGAGAGAGACCCAGTACTTC.

The V gene is TRBV7-8, the J gene TRBJ2-1, with TRBD2 as a possible D gene (5 bases). Trimming took off 1 base at V and 6 bases at J, with 19 bases between the two ends. The germline V gene has CDR1 SGHVS and CDR2 FQNEAQ. The length of the CDR3 is 17 residues. The CDR3, as DNA: TGTGCCAGCAGCTTAGGTTTAGGGCGGGCGCCTAGCAATGAGCAGTTCTTC. This translates into CASSLGLGRAPSNEQFF. Full variable domain (missing parts from reference TRBV7-8 and TRBJ2-1): GAGVSQSPRYKVAKRGQDVALRCDPISGHVSLFWYQQALGQGPEFLTYFQNEAQLDKSGLPSDRFFAERPEGSVSTLKIQRTQQEDSAVYLCASSLGLGRAPSNEQFFGPGTRLTVL.

The gene calls are TRBV9 and TRBJ2-3; 8 nucleotides line up with TRBD2. CDR1 and CDR2 (germline): SGDLS, YYNGEE. This CDR3 spans 16 amino acids. V shed 0 bases, J shed 2 bases, and the junction held 5 bases outside the gene matches. The CDR3 is CASSVGGSGTTDTQYF. The CDR3 region has the DNA TGTGCCAGCAGCGTAGGCGGTAGCGGGACCACAGATACGCAGTATTTT.

This clone has a handful of counts. CDR3 in DNA: TGTGCCAGCTCATCAGAGACAGGGACGAACACTGAAGCTTTCTTT. As protein: CASSSETGTNTEAFF. This chain joins TRBV18 and TRBJ1-1; 7 bases are shared with TRBD1. The CDR3 covers 15 residues. V trimming: 5 bases; J trimming: 1 base; junction bases outside the gene matches: 7. Germline V gene lookup returns CDR1 KGHSH and CDR2 LQKENI. The whole variable domain, filled in from reference TRBV18 and TRBJ1-1, reads NAGVMQNPRHLVRRRGQEARLRCSPMKGHSHVYWYRQLPEEGLKFMVYLQKENIIDESGMPKERFSAEFPKEGPSILRIQQVVRGDSAAYFCASSSETGTNTEAFFGQGTRLTVV.

The rearrangement links TRBV5-1 to TRBJ2-1, with D possibly matching TRBD2 (6 bases). Germline V CDR1 and CDR2: SGHRS, YFSETQ. The CDR3 totals 14 residues. Trimming removed 8 bases from V and 1 base from J, with 13 bases in between. CDR3 loop: CASKSGESYNEQFF. The CDR3 DNA reads TGCGCCAGTAAGTCGGGGGAGTCCTACAATGAGCAGTTCTTC.

This clone was detected only once. J is TRBJ2-3 and V is TRBV7-3, with D unresolved. The germline gives CDR1 SGHTA, CDR2 FQGTGA. The germline V and J ends were trimmed by 2 bases and 4 bases, with 10 bases remaining between them. The CDR3 spans 14 residues. CDR3 nucleotides: TGTGCCAGCAGCTTAGGTGCTCGCGCAGATACGCAGTATTTT. It translates to CASSLGARADTQYF.

This chain uses TRBV27 with TRBJ2-1, with a possible D match to TRBD2 (7 bases). From germline, CDR1 is MNHEY and CDR2 SMNVEV (reference sequence). The CDR3 consists of 13 residues. Trimming stripped 6 bases from V and 4 bases from J, with 10 bases between. CDR3 coding DNA: TGTGCCAGCAGGGGGGGGGCTTACAATGAGCAGTTCTTC. This translates into CASRGGAYNEQFF.

The chain links TRBV18 to TRBJ2-5; D perhaps matches TRBD2 (6 bases). V lost 6 bases, J lost 2 bases, and 10 bases lay in between. Germline loops: CDR1 KGHSH, CDR2 LQKENI. CDR3 size: 13 residues. CDR3: CASSRDLQETQYF. The CDR3 bases are TGTGCCAGCTCGCGGGACTTGCAAGAGACCCAGTACTTC. The whole variable domain, remainder taken from reference TRBV18 and TRBJ2-5, is NAGVMQNPRHLVRRRGQEARLRCSPMKGHSHVYWYRQLPEEGLKFMVYLQKENIIDESGMPKERFSAEFPKEGPSILRIQQVVRGDSAAYFCASSRDLQETQYFGPGTRLLVL.

The chain uses TRBV2 and TRBJ1-5; no clear D. The ends were cut back, 7 bases at V and 5 bases at J, with 21 bases in the middle. Germline-derived CDR1 and CDR2 are SNHLY and FYNNEI. The CDR3 runs 16 residues. The CDR3 protein is CASTRLRRVPDQPQHF. The DNA of the CDR3 is TGTGCCAGCACTCGACTTAGACGAGTCCCGGATCAGCCCCAGCATTTT.

The CDR3 here is CASSTSTGTSGTPRTQYF. Here the CDR3 DNA reads TGTGCCAGCAGCACCTCCACCGGGACTAGCGGGACGCCCCGCACGCAGTATTTT. The chain uses TRBV9 and TRBJ2-3; TRBD2 matches at 13 bases. Germline CDR1 reads SGDLS; CDR2 reads YYNGEE. The CDR3 consists of 18 residues. The V gene end was trimmed by 4 bases and the J gene end by 9 bases; junction bases not matched to a gene: 17.

The chain links TRBV27 to TRBJ1-2, with D maybe TRBD1 (5 bases). The germline V gene encodes CDR1 MNHEY and CDR2 SMNVEV (reference sequence). With 4 bases removed from V and 8 bases from J, the gap between germline ends came to 11 bases. The CDR3 sequence is 12 residues long. CDR3 protein: CASSSLRGGYTF. The CDR3 nucleotides are TGTGCCAGCAGTTCCCTCCGGGGGGGCTACACCTTC.

This rearrangement joins TRBV5-1 to TRBJ1-1; D uncertain. The CDR3 has 15 amino acids. Trimming pared 0 bases from V and 2 bases from J, leaving 11 bases between. Per the germline V gene, CDR1 is SGHRS and CDR2 is YFSETQ. The CDR3 loop is CASSLGAQGNTEAFF. The DNA of the CDR3 is TGCGCCAGCAGCTTGGGGGCACAAGGTAACACTGAAGCTTTCTTT.

The gene calls are TRBV7-2 and TRBJ2-1; TRBD1 agrees at 10 bases. V was pared by 5 bases and J by 6 bases, with 7 bases of the junction left unmatched. Germline V CDR1 and CDR2: SGHTA, FQGNSA. This CDR3 spans 15 amino acids. CDR3 sequence: CASSQSRDRGNEQFF. The CDR3 coding sequence is TGTGCCAGCAGCCAATCCCGGGACAGGGGCAATGAGCAGTTCTTC.

CDR3 sequence: CASSEGRRKNEQFF. CDR3 bases: TGTGCCAGCAGTGAAGGGCGCCGAAAGAATGAGCAGTTCTTC. The V call is TRBV6-1, the J call TRBJ2-1; D gene ambiguous. In germline, CDR1 is MNHNS, CDR2 SASEGT. Trimming took 1 base from V and 7 from J, leaving 11 bases between them. The CDR3 is 14 amino acids.

The chain is built from TRBV11-3 and TRBJ2-4; D is ambiguous. This CDR3 is built from 13 residues. The germline V gene encodes CDR1 SGHNT and CDR2 YENEEA. Trimming left V 3 bases short and J 2 bases short, with 5 bases between. The CDR3 sequence is CASSLGTKNIQYF. In nucleotides, the CDR3 is TGTGCCAGCAGCTTGGGTACCAAAAACATTCAGTACTTC.

Only one count was recorded for this clone. The gene calls are TRBV6-5 and TRBJ2-5; the match to TRBD1 covers 9 bases. The V and J ends lost 2 bases and 7 bases, in that order; junction bases with no gene match: 8. Germline CDR1 MNHEY, CDR2 SVGAGI. The CDR3 extends over 15 amino acids. The CDR3 region has the DNA TGTGCCAGCAGTTACATCCGGGACAGGGTTGCGACCCAGTACTTC. This encodes CASSYIRDRVATQYF.

Written as DNA, the CDR3 is TGTGCCAGCACTCTCCCGGAGGGGGTGGATGGCTACACCTTC. Amino acids: CASTLPEGVDGYTF. This rearrangement joins TRBV28 to TRBJ1-2, with D perhaps TRBD1 (6 bases). From germline, CDR1 is MDHEN and CDR2 SYDVKM. Trimming took off 7 bases at V and 6 bases at J, with 18 bases between the two ends. The CDR3 extends over 14 amino acids.

The chain employs TRBV9 and TRBJ2-2; tentative D call: TRBD1 (6 bases). Germline V gives CDR1 SGDLS, CDR2 YYNGEE. Trimming shortened V by 3 bases and J by 2 bases, and 14 bases separated the two germline ends. The CDR3 extends over 16 amino acids. CDR3 sequence (DNA): TGTGCCAGCAGCGCTCGCCAGGGGCCCAACACCGGGGAGCTGTTTTTT. It encodes CASSARQGPNTGELFF.

V and J are TRBV19 and TRBJ2-2; TRBD1 aligns across 11 bases. Germline trimming cut 6 bases from V and 5 bases from J; bases unmatched to any gene: 5. The CDR3 runs 15 residues. CDR1 is LNHDA and CDR2 is SQIVND in the germline V gene (reference sequence). The CDR3 sequence is CASRLGQGATGELFF. The CDR3 region has the DNA TGTGCCAGTAGACTAGGACAGGGGGCAACCGGGGAGCTGTTTTTT.